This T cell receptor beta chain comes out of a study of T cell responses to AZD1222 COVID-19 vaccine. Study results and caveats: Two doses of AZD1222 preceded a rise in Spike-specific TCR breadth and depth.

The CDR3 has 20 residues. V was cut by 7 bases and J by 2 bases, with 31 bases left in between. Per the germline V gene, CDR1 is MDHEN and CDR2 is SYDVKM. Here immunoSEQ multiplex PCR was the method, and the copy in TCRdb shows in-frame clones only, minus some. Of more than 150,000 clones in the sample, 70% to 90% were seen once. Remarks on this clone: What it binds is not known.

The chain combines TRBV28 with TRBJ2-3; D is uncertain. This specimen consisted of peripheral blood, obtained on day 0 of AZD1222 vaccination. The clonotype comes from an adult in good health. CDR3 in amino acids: CASIQTGPGNEKYLTDTQYF. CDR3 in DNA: TGTGCCAGCATTCAGACCGGACCCGGCAACGAGAAATACCTCACAGATACGCAGTATTTT.